This T cell receptor beta chain was captured by sequencing in a study of Ad26.COV2.S vaccination and SARS-CoV-2 variants. Trimming took off 8 bases at V and 7 bases at J, with 12 bases between the two ends. The CDR3 spans 11 residues. The germline V gene encodes CDR1 MNHEY and CDR2 SVGAGI. Repertoires were generated with immunoSEQ multiplex PCR, while TCRdb's copy carries only in-frame clones and drops some. The data contain around 370,000 clones, about 91% of them singletons. The V call is TRBV6-5, the J call TRBJ2-7, with D possibly matching TRBD1 (6 bases). The sequence derives from a human donor who had recovered from COVID-19. This specimen consisted of peripheral blood, obtained after recovery from COVID-19. CDR3 sequence reads: CASGTSFEQYF. DNA of the CDR3: TGTGCCAGCGGGACATCATTTGAGCAGTACTTC.